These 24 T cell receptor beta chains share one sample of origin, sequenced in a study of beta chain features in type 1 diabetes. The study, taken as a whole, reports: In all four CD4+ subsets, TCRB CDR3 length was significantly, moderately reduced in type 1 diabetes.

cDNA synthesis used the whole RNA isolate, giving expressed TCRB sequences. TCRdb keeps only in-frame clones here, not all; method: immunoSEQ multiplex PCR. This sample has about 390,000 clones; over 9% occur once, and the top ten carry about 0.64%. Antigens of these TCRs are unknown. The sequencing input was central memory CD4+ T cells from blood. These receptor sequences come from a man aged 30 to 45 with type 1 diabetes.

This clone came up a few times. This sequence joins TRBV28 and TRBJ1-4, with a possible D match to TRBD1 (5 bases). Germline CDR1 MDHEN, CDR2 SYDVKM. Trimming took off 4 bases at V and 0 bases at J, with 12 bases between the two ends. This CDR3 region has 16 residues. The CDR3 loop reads CASSSLGEATNEKLFF. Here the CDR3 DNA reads TGTGCCAGCAGTTCGCTGGGGGAAGCAACTAATGAAAAACTGTTTTTT.

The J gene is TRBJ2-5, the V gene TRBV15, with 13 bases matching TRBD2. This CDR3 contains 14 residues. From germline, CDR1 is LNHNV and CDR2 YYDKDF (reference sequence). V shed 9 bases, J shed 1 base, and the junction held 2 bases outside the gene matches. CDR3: CATRLAGGQETQYF. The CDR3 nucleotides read TGTGCCACGAGACTAGCGGGAGGCCAAGAGACCCAGTACTTC. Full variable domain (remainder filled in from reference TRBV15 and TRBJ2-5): DAMVIQNPRYQVTQFGKPVTLSCSQTLNHNVMYWYQQKSSQAPKLLFHYYDKDFNNEADTPDNFQSRRPNTSFCFLDIRSPGLGDTAMYLCATRLAGGQETQYFGPGTRLLVL.

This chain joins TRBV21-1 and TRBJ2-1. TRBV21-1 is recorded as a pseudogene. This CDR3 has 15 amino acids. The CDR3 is CASSVQGSKGNEQFF. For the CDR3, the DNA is TGTGCCAGCAGCGTTCAAGGATCTAAAGGAAATGAGCAGTTCTTC.

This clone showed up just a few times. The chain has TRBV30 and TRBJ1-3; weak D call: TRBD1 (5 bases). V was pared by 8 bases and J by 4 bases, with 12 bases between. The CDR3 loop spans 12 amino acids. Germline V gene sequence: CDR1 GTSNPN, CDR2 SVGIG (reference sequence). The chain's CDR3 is CAKRGVGNTIYF. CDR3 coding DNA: TGTGCCAAGAGAGGGGTGGGAAACACCATATATTTT. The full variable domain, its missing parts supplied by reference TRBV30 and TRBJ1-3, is SQTIHQWPATLVQPVGSPLSLECTVEGTSNPNLYWYRQAAGRGLQLLFYSVGIGQISSEVPQNLSASRPQDRQFILSSKKLLLSDSGFYLCAKRGVGNTIYFGEGSWLTVV.

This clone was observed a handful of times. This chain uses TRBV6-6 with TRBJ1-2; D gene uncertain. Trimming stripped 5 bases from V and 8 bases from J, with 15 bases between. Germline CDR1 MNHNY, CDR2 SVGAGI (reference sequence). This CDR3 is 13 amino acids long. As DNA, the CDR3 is TGTGCCAGCAGTCTCACGCCGCGGGGAGGCTACACCTTC. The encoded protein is CASSLTPRGGYTF.

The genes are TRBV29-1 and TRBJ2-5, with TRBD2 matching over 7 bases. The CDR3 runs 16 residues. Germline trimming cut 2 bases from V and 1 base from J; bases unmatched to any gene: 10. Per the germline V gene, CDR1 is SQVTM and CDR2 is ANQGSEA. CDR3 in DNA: TGCAGCGTTGAAATTAACGCTAGCGGAGGCCAAGAGACCCAGTACTTC. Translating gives CSVEINASGGQETQYF.

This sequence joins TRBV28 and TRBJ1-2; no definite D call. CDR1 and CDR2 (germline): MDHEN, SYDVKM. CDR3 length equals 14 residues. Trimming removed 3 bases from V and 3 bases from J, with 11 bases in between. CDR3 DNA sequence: TGTGCCAGCAGTTTCCCGACCAGGTACTATGGCTACACCTTC. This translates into CASSFPTRYYGYTF.

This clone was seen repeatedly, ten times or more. Here the CDR3 DNA reads TGTGCCAGCAGTGAGAGCTATGGCTACACCTTC. It codes for CASSESYGYTF. V gene TRBV6-1 combines with J gene TRBJ1-2; D is ambiguous. CDR1 and CDR2 (germline): MNHNS, SASEGT. The V gene lost 3 bases and the J gene lost 4 bases, with 3 bases spanning the gap. The CDR3 sequence is 11 residues long.

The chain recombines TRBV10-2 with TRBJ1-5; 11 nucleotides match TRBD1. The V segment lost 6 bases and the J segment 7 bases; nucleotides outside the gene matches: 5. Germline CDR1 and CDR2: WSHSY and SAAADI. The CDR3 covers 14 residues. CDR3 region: CASSGTGGKQPQHF. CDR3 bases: TGCGCCAGCAGCGGGACAGGGGGAAAGCAGCCCCAGCATTTT.

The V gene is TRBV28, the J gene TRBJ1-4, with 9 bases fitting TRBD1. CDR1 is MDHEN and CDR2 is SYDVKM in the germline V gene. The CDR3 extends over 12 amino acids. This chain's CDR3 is CAVGTGSEKLFF. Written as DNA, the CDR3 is TGTGCAGTCGGGACAGGGTCTGAAAAACTGTTTTTT. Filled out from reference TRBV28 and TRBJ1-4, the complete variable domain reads DVKVTQSSRYLVKRTGEKVFLECVQDMDHENMFWYRQDPGLGLRLIYFSYDVKMKEKGDIPEGYSVSREKKERFSLILESASTNQTSMYLCAVGTGSEKLFFGSGTQLSVL.

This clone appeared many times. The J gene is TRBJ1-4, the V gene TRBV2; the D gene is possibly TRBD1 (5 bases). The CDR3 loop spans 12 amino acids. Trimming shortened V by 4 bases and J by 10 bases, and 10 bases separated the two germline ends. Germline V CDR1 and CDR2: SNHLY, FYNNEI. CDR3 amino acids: CASSVQGGKLFF. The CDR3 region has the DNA TGTGCCAGCAGTGTGCAGGGAGGAAAACTGTTTTTT.

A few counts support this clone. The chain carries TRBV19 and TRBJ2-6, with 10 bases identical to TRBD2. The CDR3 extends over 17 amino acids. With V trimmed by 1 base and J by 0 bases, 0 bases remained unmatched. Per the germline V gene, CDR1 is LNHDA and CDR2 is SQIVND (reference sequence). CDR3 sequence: CASSIASGSSGANVLTF. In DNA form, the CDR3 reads TGTGCCAGTAGTATAGCTAGCGGGAGCTCTGGGGCCAACGTCCTGACTTTC. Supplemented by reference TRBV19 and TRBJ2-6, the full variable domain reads DGGITQSPKYLFRKEGQNVTLSCEQNLNHDAMYWYRQDPGQGLRLIYYSQIVNDFQKGDIAEGYSVSREKKESFPLTVTSAQKNPTAFYLCASSIASGSSGANVLTFGAGSRLTVL.

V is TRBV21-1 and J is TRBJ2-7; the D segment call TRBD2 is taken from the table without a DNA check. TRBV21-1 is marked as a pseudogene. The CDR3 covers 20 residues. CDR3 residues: CASSTGGDIAGGRKSYEQYF. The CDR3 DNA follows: TGTGCCAGCAGCACCGGAGGGGATATAGCGGGAGGGAGAAAATCCTACGAGCAGTACTTC.

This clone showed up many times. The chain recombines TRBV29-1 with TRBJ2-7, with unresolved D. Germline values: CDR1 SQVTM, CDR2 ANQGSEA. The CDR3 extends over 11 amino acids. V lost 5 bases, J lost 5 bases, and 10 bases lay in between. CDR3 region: CSVSQADEQYF. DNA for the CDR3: TGCAGCGTTAGCCAGGCGGACGAGCAGTACTTC.

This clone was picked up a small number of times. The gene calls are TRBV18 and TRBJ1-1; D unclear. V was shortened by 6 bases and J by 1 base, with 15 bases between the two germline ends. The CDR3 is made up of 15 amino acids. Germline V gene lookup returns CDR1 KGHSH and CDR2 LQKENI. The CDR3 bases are TGTGCCAGCTCCCCGCAACCTACAGCGAACACTGAAGCTTTCTTT. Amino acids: CASSPQPTANTEAFF. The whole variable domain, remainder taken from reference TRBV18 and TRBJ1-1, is NAGVMQNPRHLVRRRGQEARLRCSPMKGHSHVYWYRQLPEEGLKFMVYLQKENIIDESGMPKERFSAEFPKEGPSILRIQQVVRGDSAAYFCASSPQPTANTEAFFGQGTRLTVV.

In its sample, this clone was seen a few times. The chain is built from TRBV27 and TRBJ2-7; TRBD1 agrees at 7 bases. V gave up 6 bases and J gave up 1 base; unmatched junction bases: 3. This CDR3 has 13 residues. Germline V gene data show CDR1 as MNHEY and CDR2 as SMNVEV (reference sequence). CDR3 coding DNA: TGTGCCAGCAGACTACAGGGGTCCTACGAGCAGTACTTC. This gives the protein CASRLQGSYEQYF.

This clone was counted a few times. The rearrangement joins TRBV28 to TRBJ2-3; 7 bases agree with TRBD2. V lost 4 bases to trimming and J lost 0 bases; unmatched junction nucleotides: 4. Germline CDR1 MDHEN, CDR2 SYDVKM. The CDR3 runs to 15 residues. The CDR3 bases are TGTGCCAGCAGTTGGGAGCGGGGAAGCACAGATACGCAGTATTTT. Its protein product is CASSWERGSTDTQYF.

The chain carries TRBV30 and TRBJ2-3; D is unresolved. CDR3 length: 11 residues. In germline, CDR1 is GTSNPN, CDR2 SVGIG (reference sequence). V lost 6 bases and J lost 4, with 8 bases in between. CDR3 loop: CACPSADTQYF. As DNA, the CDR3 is TGTGCCTGCCCCTCAGCAGATACGCAGTATTTT.

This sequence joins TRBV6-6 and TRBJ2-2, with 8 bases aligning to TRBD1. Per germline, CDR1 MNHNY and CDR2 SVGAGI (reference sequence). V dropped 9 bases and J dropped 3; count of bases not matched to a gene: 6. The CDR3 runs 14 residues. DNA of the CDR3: TGTGCCAGTAATCAGGGGGCGGACACCGGGGAGCTGTTTTTT. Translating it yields CASNQGADTGELFF.

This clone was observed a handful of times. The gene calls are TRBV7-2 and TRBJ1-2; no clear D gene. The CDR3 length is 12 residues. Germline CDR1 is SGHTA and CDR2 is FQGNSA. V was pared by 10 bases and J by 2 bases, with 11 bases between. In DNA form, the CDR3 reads TGTGCCACCACGGAGTCGAACTATGGCTACACCTTC. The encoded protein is CATTESNYGYTF.

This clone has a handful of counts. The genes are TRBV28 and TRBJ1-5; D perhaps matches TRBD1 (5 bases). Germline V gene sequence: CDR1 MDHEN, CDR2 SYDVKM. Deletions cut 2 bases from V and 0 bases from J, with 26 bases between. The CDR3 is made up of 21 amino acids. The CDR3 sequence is CASSLVEHHTDIPYSNQPQHF. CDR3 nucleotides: TGTGCCAGCAGTTTAGTAGAACATCACACGGACATCCCTTATAGCAATCAGCCCCAGCATTTT.

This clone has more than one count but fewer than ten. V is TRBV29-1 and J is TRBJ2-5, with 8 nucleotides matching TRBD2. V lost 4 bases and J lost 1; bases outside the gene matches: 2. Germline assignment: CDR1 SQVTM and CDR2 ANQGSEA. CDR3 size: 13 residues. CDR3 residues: CSVATSGQETQYF. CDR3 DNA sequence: TGCAGCGTTGCCACTAGCGGCCAAGAGACCCAGTACTTC.

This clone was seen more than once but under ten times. CDR3: CASSGGLEETQYF. The CDR3 coding sequence is TGTGCCAGCAGTGGCGGACTAGAAGAGACCCAGTACTTC. The rearrangement joins TRBV6-5 to TRBJ2-5; TRBD2 aligns across 7 bases. With V trimmed by 5 bases and J by 3 bases, 3 bases remained unmatched. From germline, CDR1 is MNHEY and CDR2 SVGAGI. The CDR3 is 13 residues long.

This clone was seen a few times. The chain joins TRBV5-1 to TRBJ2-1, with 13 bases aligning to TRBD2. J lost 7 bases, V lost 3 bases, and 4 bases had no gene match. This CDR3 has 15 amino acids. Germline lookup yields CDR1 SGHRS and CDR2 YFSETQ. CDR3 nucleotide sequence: TGCGCCAGCAGCTACACGGGACTAGCGGGAAATGAGCAGTTCTTC. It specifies CASSYTGLAGNEQFF.